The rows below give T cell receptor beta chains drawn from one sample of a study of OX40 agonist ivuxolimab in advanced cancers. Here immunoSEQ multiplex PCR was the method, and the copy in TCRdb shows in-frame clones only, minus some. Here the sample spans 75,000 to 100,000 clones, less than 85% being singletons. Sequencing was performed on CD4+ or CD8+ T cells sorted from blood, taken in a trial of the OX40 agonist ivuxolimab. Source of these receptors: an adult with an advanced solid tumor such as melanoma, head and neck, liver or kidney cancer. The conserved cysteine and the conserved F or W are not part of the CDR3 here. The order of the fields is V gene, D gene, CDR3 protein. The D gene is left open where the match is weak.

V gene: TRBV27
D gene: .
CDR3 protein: ASAGGGPIRYNEQF

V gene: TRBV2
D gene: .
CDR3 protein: ASSELGPLSNQPQH

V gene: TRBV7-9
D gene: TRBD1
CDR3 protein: ASSPTLGDRVNTGELF

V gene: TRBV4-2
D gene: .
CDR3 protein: ASSQAGKGEEQY

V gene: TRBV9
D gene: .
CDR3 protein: ASSVGVALGDTQY

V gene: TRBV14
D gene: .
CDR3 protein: ASSQGLSEQY

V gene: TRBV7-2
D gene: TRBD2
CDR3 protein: ALKAGGPNTGELF

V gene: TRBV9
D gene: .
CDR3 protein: ASSSGHYGYT

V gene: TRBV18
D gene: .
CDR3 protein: ASSPNRADNQPQH

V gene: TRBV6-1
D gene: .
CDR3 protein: ASSEGIANYGYT

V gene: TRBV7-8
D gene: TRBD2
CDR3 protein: ASSLGPSGGQETQY

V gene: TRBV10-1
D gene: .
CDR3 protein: ASSDGQGEERGYEQY

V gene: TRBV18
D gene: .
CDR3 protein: ASSSSDLAKNIQY

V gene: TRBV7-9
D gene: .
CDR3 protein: ASSLVQGGGELF

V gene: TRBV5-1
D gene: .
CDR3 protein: ASSLEVANYGYT

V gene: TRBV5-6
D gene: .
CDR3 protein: ASSPRAGDPTYEQY

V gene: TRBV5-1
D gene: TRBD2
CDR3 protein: ASSLGPAGGPETQY

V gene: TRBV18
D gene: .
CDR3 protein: ASSPTGAGTDTQY

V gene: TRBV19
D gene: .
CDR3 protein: ASSQGQFYGYT

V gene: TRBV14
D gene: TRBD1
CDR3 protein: ASSQVRGTRGNEQF

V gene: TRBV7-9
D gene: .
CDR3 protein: ASSLAPVYEQY

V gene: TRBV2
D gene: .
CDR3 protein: ASTPFYEQY

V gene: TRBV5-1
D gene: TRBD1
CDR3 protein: ASGDRADQPQH

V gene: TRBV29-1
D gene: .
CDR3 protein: SVRGGNSNQPQH

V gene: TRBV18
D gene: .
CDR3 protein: ASSPGEATNEKLF

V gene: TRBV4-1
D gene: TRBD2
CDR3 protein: ASSQVRGLAGPTDTQY

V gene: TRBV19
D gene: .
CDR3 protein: ASSIDRKEAF

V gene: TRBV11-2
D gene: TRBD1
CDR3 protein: ASSSKQGSSSTDTQY

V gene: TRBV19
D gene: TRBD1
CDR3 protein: ASSTALDRELAYEQY

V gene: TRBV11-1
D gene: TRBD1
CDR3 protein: ASSLGTGGPGELF

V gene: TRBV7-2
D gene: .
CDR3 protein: ASSLMGTQSSYNEQF

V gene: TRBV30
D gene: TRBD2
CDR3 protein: AWSPTGGEARQY

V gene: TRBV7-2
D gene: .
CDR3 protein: ASSRGGPSSYEQY

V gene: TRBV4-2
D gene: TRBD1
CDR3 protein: ASSPRTGGSYGYT

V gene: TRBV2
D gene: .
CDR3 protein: ASSTGSENIQY

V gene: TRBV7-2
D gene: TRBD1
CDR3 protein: ASSPRQGGSEAF

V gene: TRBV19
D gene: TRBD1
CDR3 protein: ASSLGTEAGNTIY

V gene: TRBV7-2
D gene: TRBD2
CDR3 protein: ASSALAGGAGELF

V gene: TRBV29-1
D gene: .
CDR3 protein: SVGQMSTDTQY

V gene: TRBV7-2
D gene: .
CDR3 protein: ASSERAGGGTQY

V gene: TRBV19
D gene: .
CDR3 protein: ASSTTADSGNTIY

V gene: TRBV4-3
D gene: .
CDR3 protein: ASSPQVNTEAF

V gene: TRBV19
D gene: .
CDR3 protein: ASSITGYTGYT

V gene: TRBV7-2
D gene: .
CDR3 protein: ASSLEASGNSPLH

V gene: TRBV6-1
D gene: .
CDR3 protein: ASSENYEQY

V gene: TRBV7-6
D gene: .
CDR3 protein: ASSLVGGAPETQY

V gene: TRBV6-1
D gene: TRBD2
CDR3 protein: ASSSTSGRLDTQY

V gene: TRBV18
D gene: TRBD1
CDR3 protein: ASSPPTGSADTQY

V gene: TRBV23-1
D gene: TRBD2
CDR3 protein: ASSPRGGRYNEQF

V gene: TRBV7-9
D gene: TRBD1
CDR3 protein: ASSLRHGTGASNYGYT

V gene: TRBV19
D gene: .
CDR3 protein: ASTPTGQLNTEAF

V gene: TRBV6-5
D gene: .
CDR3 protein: ASRGLNEQF